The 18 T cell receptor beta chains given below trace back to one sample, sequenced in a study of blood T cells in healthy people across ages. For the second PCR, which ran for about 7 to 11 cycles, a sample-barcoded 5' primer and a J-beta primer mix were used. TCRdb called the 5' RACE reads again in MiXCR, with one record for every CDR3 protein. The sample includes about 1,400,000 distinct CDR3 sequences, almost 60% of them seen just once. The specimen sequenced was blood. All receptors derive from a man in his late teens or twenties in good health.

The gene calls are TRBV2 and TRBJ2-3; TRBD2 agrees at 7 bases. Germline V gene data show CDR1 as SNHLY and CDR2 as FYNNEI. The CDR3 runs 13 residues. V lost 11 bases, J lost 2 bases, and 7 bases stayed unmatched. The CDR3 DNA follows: TGTGCCCTGGGGGGGGGATTCACAGATACGCAGTATTTT. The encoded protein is CALGGGFTDTQYF.

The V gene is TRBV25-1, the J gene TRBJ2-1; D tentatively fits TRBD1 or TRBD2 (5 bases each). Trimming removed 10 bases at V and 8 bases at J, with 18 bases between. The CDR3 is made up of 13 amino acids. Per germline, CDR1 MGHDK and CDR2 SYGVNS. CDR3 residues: CATTGRPDDEQFF. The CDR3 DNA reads TGTGCCACCACGGGACGGCCGGACGATGAGCAGTTCTTC.

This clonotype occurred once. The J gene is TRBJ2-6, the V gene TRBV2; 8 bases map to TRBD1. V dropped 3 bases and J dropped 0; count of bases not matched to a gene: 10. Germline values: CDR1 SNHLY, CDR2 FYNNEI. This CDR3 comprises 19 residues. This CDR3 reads CASSDPSGTGSSGANVLTF. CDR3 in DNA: TGTGCCAGCAGTGACCCGTCCGGGACAGGCAGCTCTGGGGCCAACGTCCTGACTTTC.

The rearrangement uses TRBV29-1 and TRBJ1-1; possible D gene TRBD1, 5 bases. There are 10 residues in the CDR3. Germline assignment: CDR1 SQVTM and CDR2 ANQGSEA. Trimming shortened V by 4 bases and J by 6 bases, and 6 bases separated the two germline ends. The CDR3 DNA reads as TGCAGCGTTGTGACAGCTGAAGCTTTCTTT. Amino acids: CSVVTAEAFF.

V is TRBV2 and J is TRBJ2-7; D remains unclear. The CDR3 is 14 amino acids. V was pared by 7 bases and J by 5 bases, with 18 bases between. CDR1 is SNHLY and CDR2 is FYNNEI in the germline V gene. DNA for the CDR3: TGTGCCAGCACCGCCCGACAATTCCTAGACGAGCAGTACTTC. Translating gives CASTARQFLDEQYF.

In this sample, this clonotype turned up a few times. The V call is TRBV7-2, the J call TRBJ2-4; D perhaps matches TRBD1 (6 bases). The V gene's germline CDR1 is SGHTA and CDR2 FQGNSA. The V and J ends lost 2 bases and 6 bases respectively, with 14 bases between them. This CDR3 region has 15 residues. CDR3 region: CASSLSGQQSNIQYF. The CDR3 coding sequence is TGTGCCAGCAGCTTATCTGGACAGCAATCAAACATTCAGTACTTC. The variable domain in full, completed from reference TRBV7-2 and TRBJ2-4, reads GAGVSQSPSNKVTEKGKDVELRCDPISGHTALYWYRQSLGQGLEFLIYFQGNSAPDKSGLPSDRFSAERTGGSVSTLTIQRTQQEDSAVYLCASSLSGQQSNIQYFGAGTRLSVL.

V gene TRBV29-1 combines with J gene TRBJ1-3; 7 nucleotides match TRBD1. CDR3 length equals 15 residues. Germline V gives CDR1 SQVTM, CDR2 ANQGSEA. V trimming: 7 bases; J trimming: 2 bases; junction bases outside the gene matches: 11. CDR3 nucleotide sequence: TGCAGCGCCAGCCCATCTGACAGGGCTGGAAACACCATATATTTT. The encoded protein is CSASPSDRAGNTIYF.

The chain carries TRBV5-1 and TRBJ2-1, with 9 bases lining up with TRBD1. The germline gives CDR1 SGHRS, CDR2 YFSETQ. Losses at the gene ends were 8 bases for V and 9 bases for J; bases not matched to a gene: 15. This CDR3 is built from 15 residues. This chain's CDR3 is CASNLATGGMGEQFF. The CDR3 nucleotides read TGCGCCAGTAACTTGGCGACAGGGGGTATGGGTGAGCAGTTCTTC.

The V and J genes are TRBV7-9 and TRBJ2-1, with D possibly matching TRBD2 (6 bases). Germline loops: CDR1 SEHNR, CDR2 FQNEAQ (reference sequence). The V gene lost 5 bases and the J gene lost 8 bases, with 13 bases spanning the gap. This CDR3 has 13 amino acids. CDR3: CASSPDSGDEQFF. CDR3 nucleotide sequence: TGTGCCAGCAGCCCGGATTCGGGGGATGAGCAGTTCTTC.

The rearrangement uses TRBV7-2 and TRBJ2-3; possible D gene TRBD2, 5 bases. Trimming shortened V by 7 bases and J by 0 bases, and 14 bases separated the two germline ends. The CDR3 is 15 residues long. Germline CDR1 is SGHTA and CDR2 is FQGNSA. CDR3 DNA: TGTGCCAGCACCACCCGGACTTATAGCACAGATACGCAGTATTTT. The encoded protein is CASTTRTYSTDTQYF. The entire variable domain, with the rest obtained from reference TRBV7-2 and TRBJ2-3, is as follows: GAGVSQSPSNKVTEKGKDVELRCDPISGHTALYWYRQSLGQGLEFLIYFQGNSAPDKSGLPSDRFSAERTGGSVSTLTIQRTQQEDSAVYLCASTTRTYSTDTQYFGPGTRLTVL.

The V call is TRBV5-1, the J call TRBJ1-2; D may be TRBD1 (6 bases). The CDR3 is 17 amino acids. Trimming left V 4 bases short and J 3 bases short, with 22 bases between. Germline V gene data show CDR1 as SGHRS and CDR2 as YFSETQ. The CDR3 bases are TGCGCCAGCAGCCTACCCTCCGGGGGCGCTTGGGACTATGGCTACACCTTC. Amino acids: CASSLPSGGAWDYGYTF.

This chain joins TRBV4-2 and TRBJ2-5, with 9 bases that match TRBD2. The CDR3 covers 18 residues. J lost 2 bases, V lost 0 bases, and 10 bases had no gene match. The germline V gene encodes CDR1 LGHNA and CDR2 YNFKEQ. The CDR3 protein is CASSQEVSGGFTQETQYF. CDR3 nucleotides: TGTGCCAGCAGCCAAGAGGTTAGCGGGGGCTTTACGCAAGAGACCCAGTACTTC.

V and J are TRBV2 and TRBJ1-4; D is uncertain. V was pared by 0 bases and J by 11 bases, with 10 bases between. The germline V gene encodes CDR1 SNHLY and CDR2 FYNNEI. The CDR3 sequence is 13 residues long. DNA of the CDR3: TGTGCCAGCAGTGAAGCCCGGACTGGGAAACTGTTTTTT. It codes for CASSEARTGKLFF. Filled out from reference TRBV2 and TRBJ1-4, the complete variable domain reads EPEVTQTPSHQVTQMGQEVILRCVPISNHLYFYWYRQILGQKVEFLVSFYNNEISEKSEIFDDQFSVERPDGSNFTLKIRSTKLEDSAMYFCASSEARTGKLFFGSGTQLSVL.

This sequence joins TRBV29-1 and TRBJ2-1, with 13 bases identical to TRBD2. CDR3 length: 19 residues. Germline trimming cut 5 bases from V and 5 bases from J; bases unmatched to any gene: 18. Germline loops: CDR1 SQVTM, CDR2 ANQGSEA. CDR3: CSVLGLAGVGTFNDNEQFF. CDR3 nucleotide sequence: TGCAGCGTTCTTGGACTAGCGGGAGTCGGGACTTTTAACGACAATGAGCAGTTCTTC.

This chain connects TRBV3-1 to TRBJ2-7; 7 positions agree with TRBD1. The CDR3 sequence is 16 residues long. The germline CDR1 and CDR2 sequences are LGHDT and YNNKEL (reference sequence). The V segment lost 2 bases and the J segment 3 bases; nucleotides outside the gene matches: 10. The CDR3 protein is CASSQQRTGPHYEQYF. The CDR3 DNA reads TGTGCCAGCAGCCAACAACGGACAGGCCCCCACTACGAGCAGTACTTC.

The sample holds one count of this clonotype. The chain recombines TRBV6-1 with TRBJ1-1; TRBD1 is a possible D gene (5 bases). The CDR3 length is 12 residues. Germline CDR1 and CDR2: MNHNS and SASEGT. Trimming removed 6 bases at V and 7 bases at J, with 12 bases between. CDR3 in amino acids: CASRTGLSEAFF. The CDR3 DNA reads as TGTGCCAGCAGGACGGGGCTCAGTGAAGCTTTCTTT.

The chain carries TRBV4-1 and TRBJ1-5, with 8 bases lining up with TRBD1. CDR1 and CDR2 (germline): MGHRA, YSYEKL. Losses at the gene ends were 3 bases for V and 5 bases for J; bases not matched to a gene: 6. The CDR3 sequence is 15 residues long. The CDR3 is CASSHVDREDQPQHF. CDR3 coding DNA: TGCGCCAGCAGCCATGTGGACAGGGAGGATCAGCCCCAGCATTTT.

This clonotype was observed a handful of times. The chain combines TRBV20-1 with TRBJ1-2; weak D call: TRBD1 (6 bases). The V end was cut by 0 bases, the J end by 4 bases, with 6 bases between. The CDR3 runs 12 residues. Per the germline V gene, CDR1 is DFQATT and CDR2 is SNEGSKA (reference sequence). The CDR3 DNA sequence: TGCAGTGCTAGAGAACAGGGCTATGGCTACACCTTC. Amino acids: CSAREQGYGYTF.